Presented here are 17 T cell receptor beta chains from one specimen sequenced in a study of T cells after yellow fever vaccination. TCRdb ran MiXCR on the 5' RACE reads and lists one entry per CDR3 protein. The sample gives hundreds of thousands of distinct CDR3 sequences, roughly 12% of which show up once; over 13% is in the top ten. The sequences come from PBMCs, collected on the day of the yellow fever booster vaccination. The receptors originated from a man younger than 45 who received the YFV17D yellow fever vaccine.

This clonotype was counted a few times. This chain uses TRBV27 with TRBJ1-4; D not resolved. The CDR3 consists of 13 residues. Germline V gives CDR1 MNHEY, CDR2 SMNVEV (reference sequence). V lost 5 bases and J 7 bases, leaving 11 bases between the germline ends. CDR3 in amino acids: CASSPSVGEKLFF. The CDR3 DNA sequence: TGTGCCAGCAGTCCCTCTGTCGGTGAAAAACTGTTTTTT. Full variable domain (rest looked up from reference TRBV27 and TRBJ1-4): EAQVTQNPRYLITVTGKKLTVTCSQNMNHEYMSWYRQDPGLGLRQIYYSMNVEVTDKGDVPEGYKVSRKEKRNFPLILESPSPNQTSLYFCASSPSVGEKLFFGSGTQLSVL.

This rearrangement joins TRBV27 to TRBJ1-6; D is unresolved. The germline V gene has CDR1 MNHEY and CDR2 SMNVEV (reference sequence). Trimming stripped 2 bases from V and 0 bases from J, with 5 bases between. The CDR3 extends over 15 amino acids. The CDR3 here is CASSLRSSYNSPLHF. Written as DNA, the CDR3 is TGTGCCAGCAGTTTAAGGAGCTCCTATAATTCACCCCTCCACTTT.

There are a few counts of this clonotype. The rearrangement joins TRBV3-1 to TRBJ2-7, with D perhaps TRBD2 (6 bases). Trimming took off 2 bases at V and 7 bases at J, with 9 bases between the two ends. The CDR3 runs 12 residues. Germline lookup yields CDR1 LGHDT and CDR2 YNNKEL (reference sequence). CDR3 bases: TGTGCCAGCAGCCAACCGGGACTTGAGCAGTACTTC. Translated, it gives CASSQPGLEQYF.

CDR3 region: CASSLGSLMNTEAFF. The DNA for the CDR3 is TGCGCCAGCAGCTTGGGTTCCCTCATGAACACTGAAGCTTTCTTT. The V call is TRBV5-1, the J call TRBJ1-1, with D unresolved. The germline V and J ends were trimmed by 0 bases and 0 bases, with 9 bases remaining between them. The CDR3 runs 15 residues. Germline assignment: CDR1 SGHRS and CDR2 YFSETQ. The full variable domain, completed using reference TRBV5-1 and TRBJ1-1, is KAGVTQTPRYLIKTRGQQVTLSCSPISGHRSVSWYQQTPGQGLQFLFEYFSETQRNKGNFPGRFSGRQFSNSRSEMNVSTLELGDSALYLCASSLGSLMNTEAFFGQGTRLTVV.

The chain uses TRBV15 and TRBJ2-7; D gene unclear. CDR1 is LNHNV, CDR2 YYDKDF, per germline (reference sequence). V was pared by 4 bases and J by 2 bases, with 15 bases between. This CDR3 contains 15 residues. CDR3 residues: CATSNNPLPTYEQYF. In DNA, the CDR3 is TGTGCCACCAGCAACAACCCCCTCCCCACCTACGAGCAGTACTTC. The variable domain in full, with the rest retrieved from reference TRBV15 and TRBJ2-7, is DAMVIQNPRYQVTQFGKPVTLSCSQTLNHNVMYWYQQKSSQAPKLLFHYYDKDFNNEADTPDNFQSRRPNTSFCFLDIRSPGLGDTAMYLCATSNNPLPTYEQYFGPGTRLTVT.

This clonotype was seen only a few times. The rearrangement links TRBV20-1 to TRBJ2-7; 7 nucleotides align to TRBD2. J lost 7 bases, V lost 3 bases, and 12 bases had no gene match. This CDR3 has 14 residues. Germline CDR1 is DFQATT and CDR2 is SNEGSKA (reference sequence). DNA of the CDR3: TGCAGTGCTAGTGTTGGCGGGAGAGTTGAGGAGCAGTACTTC. Its protein is CSASVGGRVEEQYF.

J is TRBJ2-5 and V is TRBV15, with 11 bases identical to TRBD2. Per the germline V gene, CDR1 is LNHNV and CDR2 is YYDKDF (reference sequence). J gave up 5 bases and V 1 base, and 9 bases lay outside the gene matches. This CDR3 is built from 17 residues. This CDR3 reads CATSRGRLAGSMETQYF. The CDR3 nucleotides read TGTGCCACCAGCAGAGGGAGACTAGCGGGGTCAATGGAGACCCAGTACTTC.

A few counts support this clonotype. CDR3 in amino acids: CAVDPTALQETQYF. CDR3 DNA sequence: TGTGCCGTAGACCCGACAGCCCTTCAAGAGACCCAGTACTTC. The chain links TRBV7-9 to TRBJ2-5, with a possible D match to TRBD1 (5 bases). The CDR3 has 14 residues. Trimming removed 11 bases from V and 2 bases from J, with 18 bases in between. Germline CDR1 and CDR2: SEHNR and FQNEAQ (reference sequence).

The chain employs TRBV2 and TRBJ2-3, with TRBD2 identical over 9 bases. The CDR3 sequence is 17 residues long. Germline trimming cut 6 bases from V and 0 bases from J; bases unmatched to any gene: 10. Germline V lookup: CDR1 SNHLY, CDR2 FYNNEI. CDR3 residues: CASRPRLAAISTDTQYF. The CDR3 DNA sequence: TGTGCCAGCAGGCCCCGACTAGCGGCTATTAGCACAGATACGCAGTATTTT.

The J gene is TRBJ2-3, the V gene TRBV7-2; 10 bases agree with TRBD2. Per germline, CDR1 SGHTA and CDR2 FQGNSA. This CDR3 has 15 residues. Germline trimming cut 3 bases from V and 5 bases from J; bases unmatched to any gene: 5. CDR3 region: CASSLLAGVVDTQYF. The CDR3 DNA reads TGTGCCAGCAGCTTGCTAGCGGGAGTGGTAGATACGCAGTATTTT.

This clonotype has a count of ten or more. V is TRBV20-1 and J is TRBJ1-1; D perhaps matches TRBD1 (5 bases). CDR3 length: 16 amino acids. The V and J ends lost 0 bases and 3 bases respectively, with 17 bases between them. Germline loops: CDR1 DFQATT, CDR2 SNEGSKA (reference sequence). CDR3 amino acids: CSARDGGQGAHTEAFF. The DNA for the CDR3 is TGCAGTGCTAGAGATGGAGGGCAAGGGGCGCACACTGAAGCTTTCTTT.

The V call is TRBV20-1, the J call TRBJ1-5, with a weak D call TRBD1 (5 bases). The germline V gene encodes CDR1 DFQATT and CDR2 SNEGSKA (reference sequence). Between the trimmed V and J ends, which lost 1 base and 0 bases, there was a span of 16 bases. The CDR3 spans 17 residues. The CDR3 spells CSARGSGTYYSNQPQHF. The CDR3 coding sequence is TGCAGTGCTAGAGGTTCCGGGACCTATTATAGCAATCAGCCCCAGCATTTT.

This clonotype was detected only a few times. The CDR3 DNA is TGCAGCGTGGGACTAGCGCGGACAGGCACAGATACGCAGTATTTT. Translated, it gives CSVGLARTGTDTQYF. The chain couples TRBV29-1 to TRBJ2-3; 10 nucleotides match TRBD2. From germline, CDR1 is SQVTM and CDR2 ANQGSEA. V lost 6 bases to trimming and J lost 1 base; unmatched junction nucleotides: 7. The length of the CDR3 is 15 residues.

This chain links TRBV20-1 with TRBJ2-7; 10 bases are a match to TRBD2. The trim removed 3 bases at V and 1 base at J, leaving 3 bases unmatched. The germline V gene has CDR1 DFQATT and CDR2 SNEGSKA (reference sequence). This CDR3 has 14 residues. Written as DNA, the CDR3 is TGCAGTGCTAGTGCGGGACTAGCGTCCTACGAGCAGTACTTC. Protein: CSASAGLASYEQYF.

This clonotype was seen only a few times. The chain combines TRBV3-1 with TRBJ2-1, with 9 positions matching TRBD2. V was clipped by 4 bases and J by 10 bases; unmatched bases: 8. This CDR3 region has 14 residues. From germline, CDR1 is LGHDT and CDR2 YNNKEL (reference sequence). The CDR3 spells CASSLRVAGEEQFF. The CDR3 bases are TGTGCCAGCAGCCTCAGGGTAGCGGGAGAGGAGCAGTTCTTC.

V and J are TRBV6-1 and TRBJ2-5; 9 nucleotides line up with TRBD1. Germline V gene lookup returns CDR1 MNHNS and CDR2 SASEGT. J lost 5 bases, V lost 4 bases, and 5 bases had no gene match. The CDR3 is 14 amino acids. The CDR3 region is CASSADRGVETQYF. Here the CDR3 DNA reads TGTGCCAGCAGTGCGGACAGGGGTGTCGAGACCCAGTACTTC.

This clonotype was seen a few times. This rearrangement joins TRBV7-2 to TRBJ2-1; D gene unclear. Germline values: CDR1 SGHTA, CDR2 FQGNSA. The CDR3 runs 14 residues. V lost 10 bases and J 2 bases, leaving 15 bases between the germline ends. The CDR3 bases are TGTGCCACCCAGCAGGCATCGCCCTACAATGAGCAGTTCTTC. The encoded protein is CATQQASPYNEQFF.